This is a list of T cell receptor beta chains from one sample in a study of T cell responses to AZD1222 COVID-19 vaccine. Some clones are missing from TCRdb's copy, which holds only in-frame ones; the method was immunoSEQ multiplex PCR. The sample holds about 120,000 clones, about nine tenths seen once. Sequencing was performed on peripheral blood, taken on day 0 of AZD1222 vaccination. The receptors shown here come from an adult in good health. Each CDR3 is given with its conserved first and last residue. The order of the fields is V gene, clone size, J gene, D gene, CDR3 length, CDR3 protein, CDR3 DNA. The D gene is left open where the match is weak. Clone size is stated in some rows and not others, as once, few, many or a class when expanded.

TRBV5-1	-	TRBJ1-4	-	13	CASSLGANEKLFF	TGCGCCAGCAGCTTGGGAGCGAATGAAAAACTGTTTTTT
TRBV30	-	TRBJ1-1	-	13	CAWTPGPNTEAFF	TGTGCCTGGACCCCCGGTCCCAACACTGAAGCTTTCTTT
TRBV7-9	-	TRBJ2-1	-	14	CASSRTGFLNEQFF	TGTGCCAGCAGCCGGACCGGGTTCCTCAATGAGCAGTTCTTC
TRBV30	few	TRBJ2-5	-	13	CAWSVNYQETQYF	TGTGCCTGGAGTGTTAACTATCAAGAGACCCAGTACTTC
TRBV19	-	TRBJ2-6	-	16	CASSTGEVSGANVLTF	TGTGCCAGTAGTACGGGAGAAGTCTCTGGGGCCAACGTCCTGACTTTC
TRBV7-3	-	TRBJ1-1	-	14	CASSLVPGNTEAFF	TGTGCCAGCAGCTTAGTCCCGGGTAACACTGAAGCTTTCTTT
TRBV5-1	-	TRBJ2-2	-	15	CASSLYGGNTGELFF	TGCGCCAGCAGCTTGTATGGGGGGAACACCGGGGAGCTGTTTTTT
TRBV4-2	-	TRBJ1-4	TRBD1	18	CASSQKGAYRATNEKLFF	TGTGCCAGCAGCCAAAAGGGGGCGTACAGGGCAACTAATGAAAAACTGTTTTTT
TRBV9	-	TRBJ2-7	-	15	CASSQEGVALYEQYF	TGTGCCAGCAGCCAAGAGGGGGTGGCCCTCTACGAGCAGTACTTC
TRBV29-1	-	TRBJ2-2	TRBD1	17	CSVQKGQGTTNTGELFF	TGCAGCGTCCAAAAGGGACAGGGGACTACGAACACCGGGGAGCTGTTTTTT
TRBV21-1	few	TRBJ2-7	-	12	CASSKYGKEQYF	TGTGCCAGCAGCAAATATGGGAAGGAGCAGTACTTC
TRBV27	-	TRBJ2-3	TRBD2	18	CASSIRTSGRRGTDTQYF	TGTGCCAGCAGTATTCGGACTAGCGGGAGACGCGGCACAGATACGCAGTATTTT
TRBV28	-	TRBJ1-5	-	12	CASRELNQPQHF	TGTGCCAGCAGGGAACTCAATCAGCCCCAGCATTTT
TRBV7-8	-	TRBJ1-3	TRBD1	16	CASSFWETGNGNTIYF	TGTGCCAGCAGCTTTTGGGAGACAGGGAATGGAAACACCATATATTTT
TRBV5-4	-	TRBJ2-7	-	15	CASSLGGWNSYEQYF	TGTGCCAGCAGCTTGGGAGGGTGGAACTCCTACGAGCAGTACTTC
TRBV3-1/TRBV3-2	-	TRBJ2-3	-	19	CASSHSAGLGGSPTDTQYF	TGTGCCAGCAGCCACAGCGCTGGGCTAGGAGGGAGCCCTACAGATACGCAGTATTTT
TRBV5-1	-	TRBJ2-5	-	13	CASGHDNQETQYF	TGCGCCAGCGGACACGACAACCAAGAGACCCAGTACTTC
TRBV5-4	-	TRBJ2-1	TRBD1	14	CASSFGQGVNEQFF	TGTGCCAGCAGCTTTGGACAGGGGGTTAATGAGCAGTTCTTC
TRBV7-2	-	TRBJ2-7	-	11	CASSLTEGQYF	TGTGCCAGCAGCTTGACGGAGGGACAGTACTTC
TRBV6-5	-	TRBJ2-1	-	14	CASRGLSEQGEQFF	TGTGCCAGCAGGGGTCTATCGGAGCAGGGTGAGCAGTTCTTC
TRBV14	-	TRBJ2-7	-	15	CASSQEPAVPYEQYF	TGTGCCAGCAGCCAAGAGCCGGCGGTCCCCTACGAGCAGTACTTC
TRBV6-5	once	TRBJ1-6	-	13	CASQNGWNSPLHF	TGTGCCAGCCAAAATGGGTGGAATTCACCCCTCCACTTT
TRBV2	-	TRBJ1-1	-	15	CASSELGRGNTEAFF	TGTGCCAGCAGTGAATTGGGTAGGGGGAACACTGAAGCTTTCTTT
TRBV6-1	-	TRBJ1-1	TRBD1	14	CASSDRGQRTEAFF	TGTGCCAGCAGTGACAGGGGGCAGCGCACTGAAGCTTTCTTT
TRBV6-1	-	TRBJ2-3	-	12	CASSELGSTQYF	TGTGCCAGCAGTGAATTGGGGAGTACGCAGTATTTT
TRBV28	-	TRBJ1-4	-	15	CASTRIGGGGEKLFF	TGTGCCAGCACCCGAATAGGAGGAGGGGGTGAAAAACTGTTTTTT
TRBV4-1	-	TRBJ2-6	-	14	CASSPSSGANVLTF	TGCGCCAGCAGCCCAAGCTCTGGGGCCAACGTCCTGACTTTC
TRBV30	-	TRBJ2-1	TRBD2	13	CARSGTSYNEQFF	TGTGCCCGGAGCGGGACTTCGTACAATGAGCAGTTCTTC
TRBV4-1	-	TRBJ2-1	TRBD2	15	CASSPAGVSYNEQFF	TGCGCCAGCAGCCCAGCGGGGGTGAGTTACAATGAGCAGTTCTTC
TRBV24-1	once	TRBJ2-1	-	17	CATSDPPGTGTHREQFF	TGTGCCACCAGTGATCCCCCCGGGACTGGGACCCATAGAGAGCAGTTCTTC
TRBV28	-	TRBJ2-7	-	15	CASSLDRYGFYEQYF	TGTGCCAGCAGTTTAGACAGGTACGGTTTCTACGAGCAGTACTTC